Below, 21 T cell receptor beta chains from the same sample are listed, as sequenced in a study of T cell responses to AZD1222 COVID-19 vaccine. Produced via immunoSEQ multiplex PCR; TCRdb's table is partial and in-frame only. Here the sample spans about 120,000 clones, about nine tenths being singletons. The sequencing here drew on peripheral blood, taken on day 0 of AZD1222 vaccination. The receptors originated from an adult in good health.

V is TRBV6-5 and J is TRBJ1-2; D remains ambiguous. V gave up 0 bases and J gave up 4 bases, with 9 bases separating them. Germline V gene lookup returns CDR1 MNHEY and CDR2 SVGAGI. The CDR3 totals 14 residues. Written as DNA, the CDR3 is TGTGCCAGCAGTTACTCTGGCGGATCCTATGGCTACACCTTC. This sequence encodes CASSYSGGSYGYTF.

The chain employs TRBV28 and TRBJ2-2; 13 bases agree with TRBD2. V was pared by 2 bases and J by 4 bases, with 13 bases of the junction left unmatched. This CDR3 region has 20 residues. Germline assignment: CDR1 MDHEN and CDR2 SYDVKM. In nucleotides, the CDR3 is TGTGCCAGCAGTTTAAGCCTGACTAGCGGGGGGAAACCGAGCACCGGGGAGCTGTTTTTT. Its translation is CASSLSLTSGGKPSTGELFF.

The rearrangement uses TRBV4-2 and TRBJ2-1; D is unclear. V lost 0 bases and J lost 8, with 5 bases in between. This CDR3 is 12 amino acids long. In germline, CDR1 is LGHNA, CDR2 YNFKEQ. CDR3 sequence: CASSQDRYEQFF. CDR3 DNA sequence: TGTGCCAGCAGCCAAGATCGGTATGAGCAGTTCTTC.

The rearrangement joins TRBV5-1 to TRBJ1-4; maybe TRBD1 (6 bases). The length of the CDR3 is 15 residues. From germline, CDR1 is SGHRS and CDR2 YFSETQ. The ends were cut back, 4 bases at V and 0 bases at J, with 10 bases in the middle. The CDR3 loop is CASSPRQATNEKLFF. The DNA for the CDR3 is TGCGCCAGCAGCCCACGACAGGCAACTAATGAAAAACTGTTTTTT.

The chain links TRBV19 to TRBJ1-5; no clear D gene. Germline CDR1 reads LNHDA; CDR2 reads SQIVND (reference sequence). Deletions cut 4 bases from V and 10 bases from J, with 11 bases between. This CDR3 comprises 12 residues. CDR3 coding DNA: TGTGCCAGTAGTAATGGGCCGGGACCCCAGCATTTT. This encodes CASSNGPGPQHF.

The chain combines TRBV7-6 with TRBJ2-5; tentatively, D is TRBD2 (5 bases). With 5 bases removed from V and 5 bases from J, the gap between germline ends came to 12 bases. The CDR3 length is 13 residues. CDR1 SGHVS and CDR2 FNYEAQ come from the germline V gene. The CDR3 region is CASSGVGVETQYF. The CDR3 DNA reads TGTGCCAGCAGCGGGGTCGGGGTTGAGACCCAGTACTTC.

The rearrangement uses TRBV6-2 or TRBV6-3 and TRBJ2-7; TRBD2 matches at 8 bases. The CDR3 spans 16 residues. Germline V CDR1 and CDR2: MNHEY, SVGEGT. The J segment lost 1 base and the V segment lost 4 bases, leaving 9 bases of the junction unmatched. CDR3 bases: TGTGCCAGCAGTTCCCCTCTAGCGGGCCCGTCCTACGAGCAGTACTTC. Translating it yields CASSSPLAGPSYEQYF.

V usage is TRBV7-9 and J usage is TRBJ1-1; 7 nucleotides agree with TRBD1. Germline V gives CDR1 SEHNR, CDR2 FQNEAQ (reference sequence). Germline trimming cut 4 bases from V and 5 bases from J; bases unmatched to any gene: 4. The CDR3 sequence is 13 residues long. This CDR3 reads CASSSQTGTEAFF. The CDR3, as DNA: TGTGCCAGCAGCTCCCAGACAGGGACTGAAGCTTTCTTT.

The chain is built from TRBV28 and TRBJ2-3; 8 bases agree with TRBD2. Looked up from germline, CDR1 is MDHEN and CDR2 is SYDVKM. The CDR3 extends over 15 amino acids. V trimming: 3 bases; J trimming: 2 bases; junction bases outside the gene matches: 4. CDR3 protein: CASSLVAGNTDTQYF. Here the CDR3 DNA reads TGTGCCAGCAGTTTGGTAGCGGGGAACACAGATACGCAGTATTTT. The full variable domain, in which reference TRBV28 and TRBJ2-3 provide the parts outside the CDR3, is DVKVTQSSRYLVKRTGEKVFLECVQDMDHENMFWYRQDPGLGLRLIYFSYDVKMKEKGDIPEGYSVSREKKERFSLILESASTNQTSMYLCASSLVAGNTDTQYFGPGTRLTVL.

V and J are TRBV29-1 and TRBJ2-3; 8 bases map to TRBD2. The CDR3 loop spans 14 amino acids. Germline-derived CDR1 and CDR2 are SQVTM and ANQGSEA. Trimming removed 5 bases from V and 8 bases from J; junction bases left unmatched: 12. CDR3 residues: CSVRIGGAVTTQYF. CDR3 coding DNA: TGCAGCGTTCGCATCGGGGGGGCCGTAACTACGCAGTATTTT.

CDR3 sequence (DNA): TGTGCCTGGAGTATCGGACAGGGGGATACGCAGTATTTT. This sequence encodes CAWSIGQGDTQYF. The chain has TRBV30 and TRBJ2-3; 9 nucleotides match TRBD1. The CDR3 sequence is 13 residues long. Germline V gives CDR1 GTSNPN, CDR2 SVGIG (reference sequence). V shed 2 bases and J 6 bases; nucleotides not matched to a gene: 3. The whole variable domain, remainder taken from reference TRBV30 and TRBJ2-3, is SQTIHQWPATLVQPVGSPLSLECTVEGTSNPNLYWYRQAAGRGLQLLFYSVGIGQISSEVPQNLSASRPQDRQFILSSKKLLLSDSGFYLCAWSIGQGDTQYFGPGTRLTVL.

V gene TRBV7-2 combines with J gene TRBJ1-5; possible D gene TRBD1, 5 bases. Trimming took off 3 bases at V and 0 bases at J, with 9 bases between the two ends. This CDR3 has 15 amino acids. CDR1 is SGHTA and CDR2 is FQGNSA in the germline V gene. CDR3 DNA sequence: TGTGCCAGCAGCTTCGACAGCGTTAGCAATCAGCCCCAGCATTTT. It encodes CASSFDSVSNQPQHF.

Here the CDR3 DNA reads TGTGCCAGCAGCCCCCGGCAGGGCGGTAACGAGCAGTACTTC. The encoded protein is CASSPRQGGNEQYF. The rearrangement joins TRBV9 to TRBJ2-7; tentative D call: TRBD1 (5 bases). The germline V and J ends were trimmed by 4 bases and 5 bases, with 16 bases remaining between them. This CDR3 has 14 residues. Germline V gene sequence: CDR1 SGDLS, CDR2 YYNGEE.

V and J are TRBV28 and TRBJ1-3; D is possibly TRBD1 (5 bases). The V end lost 5 bases, the J end lost 1 base, and 12 bases lay between the germline ends. There are 15 residues in the CDR3. CDR1 and CDR2 (germline): MDHEN, SYDVKM. The CDR3 nucleotides are TGTGCCAGCAGTCCCACCCAGGGTTCTGGAAACACCATATATTTT. Encoded protein: CASSPTQGSGNTIYF. The full variable domain, in which reference TRBV28 and TRBJ1-3 provide the parts outside the CDR3, is DVKVTQSSRYLVKRTGEKVFLECVQDMDHENMFWYRQDPGLGLRLIYFSYDVKMKEKGDIPEGYSVSREKKERFSLILESASTNQTSMYLCASSPTQGSGNTIYFGEGSWLTVV.

This clone was observed a few times. The genes are TRBV5-4 and TRBJ2-7; TRBD1 matches 7 bases. CDR1 and CDR2 from the germline V gene are SGHNT and YYREEE (reference sequence). This CDR3 region has 13 residues. J lost 0 bases, V lost 10 bases, and 7 bases had no gene match. Written as DNA, the CDR3 is TGTGCCGGACGAAGACAGGGCTCCTACGAGCAGTACTTC. It specifies CAGRRQGSYEQYF.

The chain is built from TRBV10-3 and TRBJ2-3, with TRBD2 matching 10 bases. CDR1 is ENHRY and CDR2 is SYGVKD in the germline V gene. CDR3 size: 16 residues. V shed 10 bases and J 2 bases; nucleotides not matched to a gene: 12. The CDR3, as DNA: TGTGCCACCAGGGAGGGGACTAGCGCGGCCACAGATACGCAGTATTTT. Its protein is CATREGTSAATDTQYF.

This clone was seen a few times. The V gene is TRBV12-3 or TRBV12-4, the J gene TRBJ2-1; TRBD1 might be the D (6 bases). This CDR3 contains 13 residues. The germline V and J ends were trimmed by 7 bases and 16 bases, with 23 bases remaining between them. This chain's CDR3 is CASTLGPGQGGFF. CDR3 nucleotides: TGTGCCAGCACCTTGGGACCGGGACAAGGTGGATTCTTC.

J is TRBJ2-7 and V is TRBV5-4, with D perhaps matching TRBD2 (6 bases). The CDR3 has 19 residues. Germline-derived CDR1 and CDR2 are SGHNT and YYREEE (reference sequence). Trimming cost V 3 bases and J 4 bases, with 29 bases left between them. The CDR3 here is CASSSPDIGGRPRGYEQYF. The DNA for the CDR3 is TGTGCCAGCAGCTCCCCCGACATCGGTGGGAGGCCTCGTGGGTACGAGCAGTACTTC.

The rearrangement links TRBV6-5 to TRBJ1-5; TRBD1 aligns across 11 bases. The J segment lost 5 bases and the V segment lost 6 bases, leaving 0 bases of the junction unmatched. Germline CDR1 reads MNHEY; CDR2 reads SVGAGI. There are 13 residues in the CDR3. The CDR3 region is CASRGQGDQPQHF. Here the CDR3 DNA reads TGTGCCAGCAGGGGACAGGGGGATCAGCCCCAGCATTTT.

This clone occurred once. CDR3 nucleotide sequence: TGTGCCAGTAGAGATCATCAGGCAGGCTACTATGGCTACACCTTC. Translation gives CASRDHQAGYYGYTF. The chain is built from TRBV19 and TRBJ1-2; D remains ambiguous. This CDR3 has 15 residues. Germline V lookup: CDR1 LNHDA, CDR2 SQIVND (reference sequence). Trimming shortened V by 6 bases and J by 3 bases, and 17 bases separated the two germline ends. The full variable domain, rest sourced from reference TRBV19 and TRBJ1-2, is DGGITQSPKYLFRKEGQNVTLSCEQNLNHDAMYWYRQDPGQGLRLIYYSQIVNDFQKGDIAEGYSVSREKKESFPLTVTSAQKNPTAFYLCASRDHQAGYYGYTFGSGTRLTVV.

The rearrangement joins TRBV2 to TRBJ2-7, with 9 bases matching TRBD1. The CDR3 loop spans 13 amino acids. With V trimmed by 6 bases and J by 2 bases, 2 bases remained unmatched. Germline V gene data show CDR1 as SNHLY and CDR2 as FYNNEI. This CDR3 is CASRQGAAYEQYF. The CDR3 DNA is TGTGCCAGCAGACAGGGGGCGGCCTACGAGCAGTACTTC.